Each of the 4 T cell receptor beta chains below was sequenced from the same sample in a study of CD8+CD57+ T cells in acquired aplastic anemia (dated by TCRdb to the late 2010s). Patients chosen for sequencing had shown expansion of CD8+CD57+ cells by flow cytometry. The instrument was an Illumina HiSeq 2000. TCR beta VDJ combination and CDR3 sequence profiling used genomic DNA as the template. Through fastp at Q25 and MiXCR, TCRdb rebuilt clones from the public reads, retaining in-frame beta chains. Each entry is one CDR3 protein sequence, shown with its most common DNA and genes. A total of about 120,000 distinct CDR3 sequences appear in this sample, 55% to 70% of them only once. The ten largest clones add up to about 29% of the sample. The sample was sorted CD4+, CD8+, or CD8+CD57+ T cells (not recorded which) from PBMCs. These TCRs come from a human donor with aplastic anemia.

The chain links TRBV15 to TRBJ1-1; no clear D. Germline V gives CDR1 LNHNV, CDR2 YYDKDF (reference sequence). The CDR3 length is 16 residues. The V and J ends lost 0 bases and 1 base respectively, with 12 bases between them. CDR3: CATSREEGQPNTEAFF. CDR3 in DNA: TGTGCCACCAGCAGAGAAGAAGGGCAGCCGAACACTGAAGCTTTCTTT. The whole variable domain, filled in from reference TRBV15 and TRBJ1-1, reads DAMVIQNPRYQVTQFGKPVTLSCSQTLNHNVMYWYQQKSSQAPKLLFHYYDKDFNNEADTPDNFQSRRPNTSFCFLDIRSPGLGDTAMYLCATSREEGQPNTEAFFGQGTRLTVV.

V gene TRBV11-2 combines with J gene TRBJ2-1; 8 nucleotides align to TRBD2. V lost 0 bases to trimming and J lost 7 bases; unmatched junction nucleotides: 5. Per germline, CDR1 SGHAT and CDR2 FQNNGV. The CDR3 runs 15 residues. The CDR3 DNA is TGTGCCAGCAGCTTAGAGCTAGCGGGCCGTAATGAGCAGTTCTTC. Translated, it gives CASSLELAGRNEQFF.

V is TRBV9 and J is TRBJ2-7; D is unresolved. Germline V CDR1 and CDR2: SGDLS, YYNGEE. Trimming removed 4 bases at V and 7 bases at J, with 9 bases between. CDR3 length: 11 residues. The CDR3 protein is CASSSSREQYF. The CDR3 DNA reads TGTGCCAGCAGCTCCTCCAGGGAGCAGTACTTC. The whole variable domain, remainder taken from reference TRBV9 and TRBJ2-7, is DSGVTQTPKHLITATGQRVTLRCSPRSGDLSVYWYQQSLDQGLQFLIQYYNGEERAKGNILERFSAQQFPDLHSELNLSSLELGDSALYFCASSSSREQYFGPGTRLTVT.

The rearrangement links TRBV20-1 to TRBJ1-6; D perhaps matches TRBD1 (6 bases). V lost 0 bases to trimming and J lost 9 bases, with 15 bases between them. This CDR3 has 15 amino acids. Germline V gene sequence: CDR1 DFQATT, CDR2 SNEGSKA (reference sequence). The CDR3: CSAREGTGLSSPLHF. The CDR3 region has the DNA TGCAGTGCTAGAGAAGGTACAGGGTTGAGTTCACCCCTCCACTTT.